This TCR beta chain was identified in a study of T cell repertoires in cytomegalovirus infection. Study-wide context: Shared public TCR beta signatures pointed to both CMV infection and a matching HLA type. Study-wide results and caveats: The study identified carriers of CMV plus the relevant HLA from cumulative public TCR beta family frequency. The response measured ex vivo was dominated by TCR beta clonotypes (HLA-C-restricted and CMV-specific).

Comments on this clonotype: Its specificity is not known.

The ends were cut back, 5 bases at V and 0 bases at J, with 13 bases in the middle. In germline, CDR1 is MNHNY, CDR2 SVGAGI (reference sequence). The CDR3 is made up of 15 amino acids. Via MiXCR, TCRdb re-called the reads, giving one row per CDR3 protein. The top ten hold less than 15% of the sample, which has around 530,000 distinct CDR3 sequences, around a quarter seen once. The clonotype originates from a human donor in good health (CMV status not recorded). Some clones in this sample may be carry-over from other donors' samples. The chain is built from TRBV6-6 and TRBJ1-2; D ambiguous. Material: PBMCs. The CDR3 protein is CASSPRTESNYGYTF. The CDR3 DNA is TGTGCCAGCAGTCCGCGCACCGAATCTAACTATGGCTACACCTTC.